The TCR beta chain under discussion was sequenced for a study of T cell clonotyping in hematopoietic cell transplantation. Samples: about 28 days before transplant, then days 30, 100 and 180 after. Trimming took 2 bases from V and 6 from J, leaving 11 bases between them. The CDR3 runs to 13 residues. CDR1 and CDR2 from the germline V gene are SGHDT and YYEEEE. As to this clone: What it recognizes is unknown.

Assay: immunoSEQ multiplex PCR; the TCRdb copy retains only in-frame clones and omits some. Of more than 4,500 clones listed, 72% are singletons. Study-wide points: CD4 and CD8 repertoire contributions could not be separated without sorting. Pathologically expanded recipient clonotypes increased progressively from day 30 to day 180 as diversity fell. At the given depth, recipient repertoires were over 97% de novo clonotypes.

Sequencing was performed on PBMCs, taken 100 days after allogeneic stem cell transplant. This sequence was found in a female patient aged 45 to 65 who had an allogeneic stem cell transplant, so the T cells may come from the graft donor. Some clones in this sample may be carry-over from other donors' samples. V is TRBV5-6 and J is TRBJ2-5; D gene uncertain. The CDR3 loop is CASSFWSRKTQYF. CDR3 nucleotide sequence: TGTGCCAGCAGCTTTTGGAGCCGGAAGACCCAGTACTTC.